This paragraph covers one T cell receptor beta chain sequence. As yet, its antigen is unknown. The source of the sample is a study of OX40 agonist ivuxolimab in advanced cancers. Study background: The study treated patients with ivuxolimab, an agonistic anti-OX40 (CD134) antibody. Three partial responders included one hepatocellular carcinoma patient and two cutaneous melanoma patients. A history of anti-PD-1, anti-PD-L1 or anti-CTLA-4 therapy was acceptable, and 40% had some.

The CDR3 is 15 amino acids. The V gene's germline CDR1 is MGHRA and CDR2 YSYEKL. Trimming stripped 1 base from V and 2 bases from J, with 12 bases between. Study-wide findings and caveats: CD4+ T cells averaged fewer expanded clones than CD8+ T cells.

TCRdb keeps only in-frame clones here, not all; method: immunoSEQ multiplex PCR. This table has more than 25,000 clones, roughly 87% appearing once. The chain links TRBV4-1 to TRBJ2-7, with D perhaps matching TRBD2 (5 bases). Source: CD4+ or CD8+ T cells sorted from blood, taken in a trial of the OX40 agonist ivuxolimab. The TCR was taken from an adult with an advanced solid tumor such as melanoma, head and neck, liver or kidney cancer. The CDR3 DNA sequence: TGCGCCAGCAGCCAAGGCCTAGCAGGCGCCTACGAGCAGTACTTC. Encoded protein: CASSQGLAGAYEQYF.